These 15 T cell receptor beta chains were sequenced from one sample in a study of shared T cell receptors in the human thymus (dated by TCRdb to about 2021). The method was the immunoSEQ multiplex PCR assay. TCRdb's version of the immuneACCESS table is confined to in-frame rearrangements and falls short of the full clone set. An unresolved V gene accounts for under half of the shortfall where checked; the remainder is of unknown origin. The sample includes over 650,000 clones, with about 89% observed a single time. About 0.0094% of the sample goes to the ten largest clones. The sample was also reused in another study, on human thymus T cells.

Specimen: thymocytes. The receptors here all came from a boy younger than two with a congenital heart defect. Donor details come from another sample of the same person, matched by shared clones.

The chain couples TRBV29-1 to TRBJ2-1; 16 nucleotides match TRBD2. The CDR3 covers 14 residues. J gave up 10 bases and V 7 bases, and 7 bases lay outside the gene matches. Germline-derived CDR1 and CDR2 are SQVTM and ANQGSEA. The CDR3 region is CSAGTSGRAREQFF. The CDR3 DNA reads as TGCAGCGCCGGGACTAGCGGGAGGGCCAGGGAGCAGTTCTTC.

This chain links TRBV7-2 with TRBJ1-2; TRBD1 aligns across 7 bases. The J segment lost 4 bases and the V segment lost 4 bases, leaving 6 bases of the junction unmatched. This CDR3 is built from 14 residues. Germline loops: CDR1 SGHTA, CDR2 FQGNSA. In DNA, the CDR3 is TGTGCCAGCAGCTCGGGACAGATACCCTATGGCTACACCTTC. Translated: CASSSGQIPYGYTF. Combining the CDR3 with reference TRBV7-2 and TRBJ1-2 gives the whole variable domain GAGVSQSPSNKVTEKGKDVELRCDPISGHTALYWYRQSLGQGLEFLIYFQGNSAPDKSGLPSDRFSAERTGGSVSTLTIQRTQQEDSAVYLCASSSGQIPYGYTFGSGTRLTVV.

The DNA of the CDR3 is TGCGCCAGCGCGGAAACTAACTATGGCTACACCTTC. Amino acid sequence: CASAETNYGYTF. The chain couples TRBV5-1 to TRBJ1-2, with D hard to call. Between the trimmed V and J ends, which lost 7 bases and 0 bases, there was a span of 7 bases. The germline V gene has CDR1 SGHRS and CDR2 YFSETQ. The CDR3 runs to 12 residues.

This chain uses TRBV7-9 with TRBJ2-7, with 7 bases lining up with TRBD2. V dropped 5 bases and J dropped 2; count of bases not matched to a gene: 15. Per the germline V gene, CDR1 is SEHNR and CDR2 is FQNEAQ (reference sequence). This CDR3 comprises 17 residues. The CDR3 loop reads CASSPAGASGAPYEQYF. CDR3 bases: TGTGCCAGCAGCCCGGCTGGGGCGAGCGGGGCCCCCTACGAGCAGTACTTC.

This chain connects TRBV15 to TRBJ2-2; 12 bases are shared with TRBD1. This CDR3 contains 19 residues. Germline values: CDR1 LNHNV, CDR2 YYDKDF (reference sequence). Trimming took 0 bases from V and 6 from J; bases not matched to a gene: 11. The CDR3 nucleotides are TGTGCCACCAGCAGAGATTTTTATGGGACAGGGGGCGCGGCCGGGGAGCTGTTTTTT. It specifies CATSRDFYGTGGAAGELFF.

This clone was picked up a small number of times. The V call is TRBV18, the J call TRBJ1-3, with D maybe TRBD1 (6 bases). V gave up 4 bases and J gave up 0 bases, with 13 bases separating them. Germline V gene sequence: CDR1 KGHSH, CDR2 LQKENI. The length of the CDR3 is 16 residues. The CDR3 reads CASSHTTGHSGNTIYF. The CDR3 coding sequence is TGTGCCAGCTCACACACGACAGGCCACTCTGGAAACACCATATATTTT.

The chain uses TRBV6-1 and TRBJ2-2, with 10 bases lining up with TRBD1. The CDR3 totals 14 residues. Germline assignment: CDR1 MNHNS and CDR2 SASEGT. Unmatched junction bases numbered 5, after V lost 7 bases and J lost 6 bases. CDR3 in DNA: TGTGCCAGCAAGGGACAGGGGTGGCCCGGGGAGCTGTTTTTT. Translated, it gives CASKGQGWPGELFF.

V and J are TRBV7-2 and TRBJ1-3, with D possibly matching TRBD1 (6 bases). There are 19 residues in the CDR3. The V and J ends lost 1 base and 0 bases respectively, with 19 bases between them. CDR1 and CDR2 (germline): SGHTA, FQGNSA. The CDR3 DNA reads TGTGCCAGCAGCTTAGGCGATTATTGGACAGCCAGCTCTGGAAACACCATATATTTT. Protein sequence: CASSLGDYWTASSGNTIYF.

V usage is TRBV25-1 and J usage is TRBJ2-7; D gene ambiguous. The CDR3 length is 14 residues. V shed 4 bases and J shed 4 bases, with 14 bases lying between them. Germline assignment: CDR1 MGHDK and CDR2 SYGVNS. The CDR3 bases are TGTGCCAGCAGTGTTTCAGGTCCAGGATACGAGCAGTACTTC. Translation gives CASSVSGPGYEQYF.

This rearrangement joins TRBV18 to TRBJ1-6; D is possibly TRBD1 (6 bases). The V gene's germline CDR1 is KGHSH and CDR2 LQKENI. V was shortened by 3 bases and J by 5 bases, with 17 bases between the two germline ends. The CDR3 runs 17 residues. Here the CDR3 DNA reads TGTGCCAGCTCACCCATCGGTCAGGACAGCAATAATTCACCCCTCCACTTT. It translates to CASSPIGQDSNNSPLHF.

This chain joins TRBV6-5 and TRBJ2-7, with 10 bases matching TRBD1. The CDR3 extends over 15 amino acids. V was pared by 2 bases and J by 6 bases, with 7 bases of the junction left unmatched. From germline, CDR1 is MNHEY and CDR2 SVGAGI. Here the CDR3 DNA reads TGTGCCAGCAGTTACAGGGGGACAGGGGTGGCCGAGCAGTACTTC. Protein product: CASSYRGTGVAEQYF.

This chain joins TRBV2 and TRBJ1-3; a possible D gene is TRBD1 (6 bases). CDR1 and CDR2 (germline): SNHLY, FYNNEI. The CDR3 has 13 amino acids. Trimming cost V 5 bases and J 3 bases, with 8 bases left between them. For the CDR3, the DNA is TGTGCCAGCAGTAAGACAGGTGGAAACACCATATATTTT. Translated, it gives CASSKTGGNTIYF.

The chain recombines TRBV14 with TRBJ2-1; a possible D gene is TRBD1 (5 bases). Germline CDR1 is SGHDN and CDR2 is FVKESK. The length of the CDR3 is 12 residues. Trimming left V 3 bases short and J 9 bases short, with 9 bases between. CDR3: CASSHRAGEQFF. The DNA of the CDR3 is TGTGCCAGCAGCCACAGGGCCGGTGAGCAGTTCTTC. Full variable domain (remainder filled in from reference TRBV14 and TRBJ2-1): EAGVTQFPSHSVIEKGQTVTLRCDPISGHDNLYWYRRVMGKEIKFLLHFVKESKQDESGMPNNRFLAERTGGTYSTLKVQPAELEDSGVYFCASSHRAGEQFFGPGTRLTVL.

The chain carries TRBV29-1 and TRBJ2-7; TRBD1 is a possible D gene (5 bases). This CDR3 region has 15 residues. The germline V gene has CDR1 SQVTM and CDR2 ANQGSEA. Trimming stripped 1 base from V and 0 bases from J, with 13 bases between. CDR3 DNA sequence: TGCAGCGTTGAAGGTGGGGCTAAGGGCTCCTACGAGCAGTACTTC. Residues: CSVEGGAKGSYEQYF.

This clone was picked up one time. The gene calls are TRBV2 and TRBJ2-2; TRBD2 matches at 10 bases. In germline, CDR1 is SNHLY, CDR2 FYNNEI. The V and J ends lost 7 bases and 7 bases, in that order; junction bases with no gene match: 15. This CDR3 is 17 amino acids long. CDR3 nucleotide sequence: TGTGCCAGCACCAGAAGGGGGCTAGCGGGGGTAGTCGGGGAGCTGTTTTTT. The encoded protein is CASTRRGLAGVVGELFF.